The rows below give T cell receptor beta chains drawn from one sample of a study of Graves' ophthalmopathy and Graves' hyperthyroidism. Via MiXCR, TCRdb re-called the multiplex PCR reads, giving one row per CDR3 protein. Here the sample spans roughly 500,000 distinct CDR3 sequences, over 13% being singletons. Sequencing input: blood. These receptors all stem from a woman aged 25 to 45 with Graves' ophthalmopathy. CDR3s include the opening cysteine and the closing phenylalanine or tryptophan. D genes are given only for firm matches. The listing skips clone size in some rows; elsewhere it reads once, few, many or a size class.

size,V,J,D,CDR3,DNA
many,TRBV5-1,TRBJ2-3,NA,CASSLTDTQYF,TGCGCCAGCAGCTTGACAGATACGCAGTATTTT
many,TRBV6-1,TRBJ2-7,TRBD2,CASSEGGGLNEQYF,TGTGCCAGCAGTGAAGGGGGGGGACTTAACGAGCAGTACTTC
many,TRBV4-1,TRBJ2-2,NA,CASSPRGGRTGELFF,TGCGCCAGCAGCCCCCGCGGAGGCAGAACCGGGGAGCTGTTTTTT
many,TRBV7-6,TRBJ2-5,TRBD1,CASSLTYRGEETQYF,TGTGCCAGCAGCTTAACGTACAGGGGGGAAGAGACCCAGTACTTC
many,TRBV13,TRBJ2-5,NA,CASSLRTLGETQYF,TGTGCCAGCAGCCTCCGGACCCTCGGGGAGACTCAGTACTTC
many,TRBV6-5,TRBJ2-7,TRBD2,CASSYSGRGYEQYF,TGTGCCAGCAGTTACTCCGGGAGGGGCTACGAGCAGTACTTC
NA,TRBV3-1,TRBJ1-1,NA,CASSQDGAGEWGTEAFF,TGTGCCAGCAGCCAAGATGGTGCAGGGGAATGGGGCACTGAAGCTTTCTTT
NA,TRBV6-1,TRBJ1-1,TRBD1,CASARQGAVTEAFF,TGTGCCAGCGCTAGACAGGGGGCTGTCACTGAAGCTTTCTTT
many,TRBV28,TRBJ2-4,NA,CASCQGLAQYF,TGTGCCAGCTGTCAGGGGTTAGCTCAGTACTTC
many,TRBV30,TRBJ1-2,NA,CAWRGRGGYTF,TGTGCCTGGAGAGGGCGCGGCGGCTACACCTTC
many,TRBV6-1,TRBJ1-3,TRBD1,CASSEYRGERRNTIYF,TGTGCCAGCAGTGAATACAGGGGAGAACGGCGAAACACCATATATTTT
many,TRBV27,TRBJ2-6,NA,CASSVASGANVLTF,TGTGCCAGCTCTGTCGCGTCTGGGGCCAACGTCCTGACTTTC
NA,TRBV20-1,TRBJ2-5,NA,CSARVPEYQETQYF,TGCAGTGCTAGAGTACCAGAGTACCAAGAGACCCAGTACTTC
many,TRBV4-1,TRBJ2-7,NA,CASSQNPQGRDEQYF,TGCGCCAGCAGCCAAAATCCCCAGGGAAGGGACGAGCAGTACTTC
many,TRBV12-3/TRBV12-4,TRBJ2-2,TRBD1,CASSFSRTGSGTGELFF,TGTGCCAGCAGTTTCAGCCGGACAGGGTCGGGCACCGGGGAGCTGTTTTTT
many,TRBV5-1,TRBJ2-5,TRBD1,CASSSDRDRGPEETQYF,TGCGCCAGCAGCTCGGATAGGGACAGGGGGCCCGAGGAGACCCAGTACTTC
NA,TRBV12-5,TRBJ1-3,NA,CASSLQGTSGNTIYF,TGTGCCAGCAGTTTACAGGGAACGTCCGGAAACACCATATATTTT
many,TRBV28,TRBJ1-2,NA,CASSSRQAANPSTYGYTF,TGTGCCAGCAGTTCTCGACAGGCGGCAAACCCCTCGACGTATGGCTACACCTTC
many,TRBV5-1,TRBJ1-1,TRBD1,CASSLDLAGGTAFF,TGCGCCAGCAGCTTGGATCTCGCAGGGGGTACAGCTTTCTTT
many,TRBV10-3,TRBJ1-1,TRBD1,CAISGQGLSTEAFF,TGTGCCATCAGCGGACAGGGACTGAGCACTGAAGCTTTCTTT
many,TRBV27,TRBJ1-6,TRBD1,CASSSGTGTSPLHF,TGTGCCAGCAGTTCGGGGACAGGGACTTCACCCCTCCACTTT
many,TRBV13,TRBJ1-1,NA,CASSSGPLVNTEAFF,TGTGCCAGCAGCTCGGGACCGCTTGTGAACACTGAAGCTTTCTTT
many,TRBV10-1,TRBJ2-2,NA,CASSDFYTGELFF,TGCGCCAGCAGTGACTTCTACACCGGGGAGCTGTTTTTT
many,TRBV10-3,TRBJ1-1,TRBD1,CAISDQGADTEAFF,TGTGCCATCAGTGACCAGGGGGCGGACACTGAAGCTTTCTTT
many,TRBV28,TRBJ2-2,NA,CASSLLGPATGELFF,TGTGCCAGCAGTTTATTGGGACCGGCGACCGGGGAGCTGTTTTTT
many,TRBV10-3,TRBJ2-3,NA,CAISESVEQGWDTQYF,TGTGCCATCAGTGAGTCCGTGGAACAGGGTTGGGATACGCAGTATTTT
NA,TRBV20-1,TRBJ2-7,NA,CSAPGLGYEQYF,TGCAGTGCTCCCGGACTCGGCTACGAGCAGTACTTC
many,TRBV30,TRBJ1-6,TRBD1,CAWSEGQGGSPLHF,TGTGCCTGGAGCGAGGGACAGGGAGGATCACCCCTCCACTTT
many,TRBV19,TRBJ2-7,TRBD1,CASSILRDSYEQYF,TGTGCCAGTAGTATTCTTCGGGACAGCTACGAGCAGTACTTC
many,TRBV11-2,TRBJ1-1,TRBD1,CASSLDPGQYEAFF,TGTGCCAGCAGCCTTGACCCGGGACAGTATGAAGCTTTCTTT
many,TRBV20-1,TRBJ1-1,NA,CSARVPGAMTEAFF,TGCAGTGCTAGGGTTCCGGGGGCTATGACTGAAGCTTTCTTT
many,TRBV6-5,TRBJ1-6,TRBD1,CASNSGTGYSPLHF,TGTGCCAGCAACTCCGGGACAGGGTATTCACCCCTCCACTTT
many,TRBV6-5,TRBJ2-7,TRBD1,CASSSTGDVAYEQYF,TGTGCCAGCAGTTCGACAGGGGACGTGGCCTACGAGCAGTACTTC
many,TRBV10-1,TRBJ2-5,NA,CASSGGHKFQETQYF,TGCGCCAGCAGTGGCGGCCACAAGTTCCAAGAGACCCAGTACTTC
many,TRBV20-1,TRBJ2-5,TRBD2,CSAITGTSQSETQYF,TGCAGTGCTATCACCGGGACTAGCCAATCGGAGACCCAGTACTTC
many,TRBV12-3/TRBV12-4,TRBJ2-5,NA,CASSDLGVKTQYF,TGTGCCAGCAGTGACCTGGGGGTGAAGACCCAGTACTTC
many,TRBV14,TRBJ1-1,TRBD1,CASSLESPGQGATFF,TGTGCCAGCAGCCTAGAATCACCGGGACAGGGGGCGACTTTCTTT
many,TRBV12-3/TRBV12-4,TRBJ1-1,NA,CASSLRQVNTEAFF,TGTGCCAGCAGCTTGAGACAGGTCAACACTGAAGCTTTCTTT
many,TRBV2,TRBJ1-5,TRBD1,CASTDRGRQPQHF,TGTGCCAGCACCGACAGGGGCCGACAGCCCCAGCATTTT
many,TRBV28,TRBJ1-5,TRBD1,CASGSGGSSNQPQHF,TGTGCCAGCGGCTCAGGGGGCTCTAGCAATCAGCCCCAGCATTTT
many,TRBV7-9,TRBJ1-2,NA,CASSLEGWSGYTF,TGTGCCAGCAGCTTGGAGGGGTGGAGTGGCTACACCTTC
many,TRBV7-2,TRBJ1-1,NA,CASSLVAGESEAFF,TGTGCCAGCAGCTTAGTGGCAGGGGAAAGTGAAGCTTTCTTT
many,TRBV6-5,TRBJ1-2,NA,CASRPGRGETYGYTF,TGTGCCAGCAGGCCCGGGAGGGGAGAGACCTATGGCTACACCTTC
many,TRBV7-3,TRBJ1-2,NA,CASSPGPVGGYTF,TGTGCCAGCAGCCCCGGGCCGGTGGGTGGCTACACCTTC
many,TRBV12-5,TRBJ2-7,NA,CASGPGHSGNYEQYF,TGTGCTAGTGGCCCCGGCCACTCCGGTAACTACGAGCAGTACTTC
many,TRBV6-1,TRBJ2-7,NA,CASSGPTQGPIGYEQYF,TGTGCCAGCAGTGGACCAACCCAGGGCCCCATAGGCTACGAGCAGTACTTC
many,TRBV7-2,TRBJ1-6,TRBD1,CASSLGQGGSGPSPLHF,TGTGCCAGCAGCCTGGGACAGGGAGGTAGTGGACCCTCACCCCTCCACTTT
many,TRBV12-3/TRBV12-4,TRBJ1-1,NA,CASSRTSVLNTEAFF,TGTGCCAGCAGTCGCACGTCGGTACTGAACACTGAAGCTTTCTTT
NA,TRBV30,TRBJ2-5,TRBD1,CAWSVRQGRETQYF,TGTGCCTGGAGTGTACGACAGGGGAGAGAGACCCAGTACTTC
many,TRBV3-1,TRBJ2-5,TRBD2,CASSQPEWGRGETQYF,TGTGCCAGCAGCCAGCCCGAGTGGGGGAGGGGAGAGACCCAGTACTTC
many,TRBV6-1,TRBJ1-1,TRBD1,CASSKARQGIAEAFF,TGTGCCAGCAGTAAGGCACGACAGGGGATTGCTGAAGCTTTCTTT
NA,TRBV3-1,TRBJ2-7,TRBD2,CASSKTSGSVQYF,TGTGCCAGCAGCAAGACTAGCGGATCGGTGCAGTACTTC
few,TRBV12-3/TRBV12-4,TRBJ2-7,TRBD1,CASSSRDRTTYEQYF,TGTGCCAGCAGTTCCCGGGACAGGACCACCTACGAGCAGTACTTC
NA,TRBV30,TRBJ1-2,NA,CAWSGGPGVGYGYTF,TGTGCCTGGAGTGGGGGGCCAGGGGTAGGATATGGCTACACCTTC
many,TRBV2,TRBJ2-7,TRBD1,CASRGQDHYEQYF,TGTGCCAGCAGGGGACAGGACCACTACGAGCAGTACTTC
many,TRBV12-3/TRBV12-4,TRBJ2-7,NA,CASSLGGSIHEQYF,TGTGCCAGCAGTTTGGGTGGGAGCATCCACGAGCAGTACTTC
many,TRBV5-1,TRBJ2-7,TRBD1,CASSPSGTGAREQYF,TGCGCCAGCAGCCCCTCCGGGACAGGGGCGAGGGAGCAGTACTTC
NA,TRBV10-1,TRBJ1-1,NA,CASSESSSSEAFF,TGCGCCAGCAGTGAGTCTTCTAGCTCTGAAGCTTTCTTT
many,TRBV6-5,TRBJ1-6,NA,CASSYSDSSSSYNSPLHF,TGTGCCAGCAGTTACTCAGACAGTTCAAGCTCCTATAATTCACCCCTCCACTTT
many,TRBV29-1,TRBJ1-2,NA,CSALEGSYGYTF,TGCAGCGCCCTCGAGGGATCCTATGGCTACACCTTC